The 26 T cell receptor beta chains below come from one sample, sequenced in a study of blood T cell repertoires in COVID-19. TCRdb's table, derived via immunoSEQ multiplex PCR, lists solely in-frame clones and lacks some. The sample lists roughly 180,000 clones, about 83% occurring once. Sequencing was performed on PBMCs or T cells enriched from blood (not recorded which). The receptor source for this set is a woman between 25 and 40 years old who had recovered from COVID-19.

The J gene is TRBJ1-5, the V gene TRBV28, with 8 nucleotides matching TRBD1. The germline V gene encodes CDR1 MDHEN and CDR2 SYDVKM. There are 17 residues in the CDR3. V lost 2 bases and J lost 1; bases outside the gene matches: 7. The CDR3 sequence is CASSLRAGGVSNQPQHF. CDR3 DNA sequence: TGTGCCAGCAGTTTAAGGGCAGGGGGCGTAAGCAATCAGCCCCAGCATTTT. Full variable domain (rest looked up from reference TRBV28 and TRBJ1-5): DVKVTQSSRYLVKRTGEKVFLECVQDMDHENMFWYRQDPGLGLRLIYFSYDVKMKEKGDIPEGYSVSREKKERFSLILESASTNQTSMYLCASSLRAGGVSNQPQHFGDGTRLSIL.

The rearrangement uses TRBV10-3 and TRBJ2-1; 12 positions agree with TRBD2. V lost 5 bases, J lost 0 bases, and 11 bases stayed unmatched. The CDR3 consists of 19 residues. Germline CDR1 is ENHRY and CDR2 is SYGVKD. DNA for the CDR3: TGTGCCATCAGTTTGACTAGCGGGAGCCCTGGAGACTCCTACAATGAGCAGTTCTTC. Residues: CAISLTSGSPGDSYNEQFF.

The rearrangement links TRBV2 to TRBJ2-1; possibly TRBD1 for D (6 bases). Germline CDR1 and CDR2: SNHLY and FYNNEI. This CDR3 spans 16 amino acids. The ends were cut back, 6 bases at V and 4 bases at J, with 19 bases in the middle. The CDR3 DNA follows: TGTGCCAGCAGCCGCTCCCGACAGGAGTCTTACAATGAGCAGTTCTTC. This translates into CASSRSRQESYNEQFF.

The chain has TRBV2 and TRBJ1-3; 8 nucleotides align to TRBD1. CDR1 is SNHLY, CDR2 FYNNEI, per germline. The trim removed 6 bases at V and 2 bases at J, leaving 6 bases unmatched. This CDR3 is built from 15 residues. The CDR3 is CASSPLTGAGNTIYF. CDR3 bases: TGTGCCAGCAGCCCTTTGACAGGGGCTGGAAACACCATATATTTT.

A single count supports this clone. V usage is TRBV3-1 (or the pseudogene TRBV3-2) and J usage is TRBJ2-7, with 8 bases lining up with TRBD2. The CDR3 has 14 amino acids. V was pared by 1 base and J by 4 bases, with 3 bases of the junction left unmatched. CDR1 LGHDT and CDR2 YNNKEL come from the germline V gene (reference sequence). The CDR3 spells CASSQARGAYEQYF. The CDR3 nucleotides read TGTGCCAGCAGCCAAGCGCGGGGGGCGTACGAGCAGTACTTC.

This clone was recorded once. The V and J genes are TRBV6-5 and TRBJ2-7, with 9 bases aligning to TRBD2. This CDR3 has 14 residues. CDR1 is MNHEY, CDR2 SVGAGI, per germline. V lost 6 bases, J lost 4 bases, and 7 bases stayed unmatched. This CDR3 reads CASSRLAELYEQYF. The CDR3, as DNA: TGTGCCAGCAGCCGACTAGCGGAGCTTTACGAGCAGTACTTC.

This clone was seen a few times. The rearrangement joins TRBV19 to TRBJ1-2; D is uncertain. The CDR3 is made up of 13 amino acids. Germline V gene sequence: CDR1 LNHDA, CDR2 SQIVND (reference sequence). Between the trimmed V and J ends, which lost 6 bases and 4 bases, there was a span of 12 bases. The CDR3 loop reads CASRPREIYGYTF. The CDR3 DNA is TGTGCCAGTAGACCCCGGGAGATCTATGGCTACACCTTC.

This chain links TRBV9 with TRBJ1-5; D not resolved. CDR1 and CDR2 from the germline V gene are SGDLS and YYNGEE. CDR3 length: 14 residues. Trimming removed 0 bases at V and 5 bases at J, with 9 bases between. The CDR3 here is CASSVAGKDQPQHF. The CDR3 DNA follows: TGTGCCAGCAGCGTAGCCGGGAAGGATCAGCCCCAGCATTTT. Full variable domain (rest looked up from reference TRBV9 and TRBJ1-5): DSGVTQTPKHLITATGQRVTLRCSPRSGDLSVYWYQQSLDQGLQFLIQYYNGEERAKGNILERFSAQQFPDLHSELNLSSLELGDSALYFCASSVAGKDQPQHFGDGTRLSIL.

DNA for the CDR3: TGTGCCAGCAGCCAAGATGAACCGCCCCGGACTGAAGCTTTCTTT. Its translation: CASSQDEPPRTEAFF. The rearrangement uses TRBV3-1 (or the pseudogene TRBV3-2) and TRBJ1-1, with D uncertain. Germline-derived CDR1 and CDR2 are LGHDT and YNNKEL (reference sequence). The CDR3 runs 15 residues. V was clipped by 0 bases and J by 5 bases, with 13 bases between them.

Only one count was recorded for this clone. The chain has TRBV21-1 and TRBJ1-2. TRBV21-1 counts as a pseudogene. The CDR3 length is 14 residues. As DNA, the CDR3 is TGTGCCAGCAGCAACAGGAGGGATCTCCATGGCTACACCTTC. This gives the protein CASSNRRDLHGYTF.

This rearrangement joins TRBV28 to TRBJ1-6; no firm D call. This CDR3 is 18 amino acids long. V lost 7 bases and J 0 bases, leaving 19 bases between the germline ends. Germline CDR1 and CDR2: MDHEN and SYDVKM. The CDR3 bases are TGTGCCAGCACCTACTTCCGGGTTTCAAGCTCCTATAATTCACCCCTCCACTTT. Protein product: CASTYFRVSSSYNSPLHF.

This clone was seen only once. The chain recombines TRBV6-5 with TRBJ1-2; 7 bases are a match to TRBD1. V lost 4 bases and J lost 4; bases outside the gene matches: 3. CDR3 size: 13 residues. Germline V lookup: CDR1 MNHEY, CDR2 SVGAGI. DNA for the CDR3: TGTGCCAGCAGTTTCGGGACAGCCTATGGCTACACCTTC. Translated: CASSFGTAYGYTF.

CDR3 sequence: CATSDRRGTGQFF. The CDR3 DNA follows: TGTGCCACCAGTGATCGCAGGGGGACGGGGCAGTTCTTC. This rearrangement joins TRBV24-1 to TRBJ2-1; the match to TRBD1 covers 7 bases. V lost 3 bases and J lost 12; bases outside the gene matches: 7. The germline gives CDR1 KGHDR, CDR2 SFDVKD. CDR3 size: 13 residues.

V and J are TRBV5-1 and TRBJ2-5, with 7 nucleotides matching TRBD2. The ends lost 2 bases at V and 2 bases at J; junction bases unmatched: 3. Germline V lookup: CDR1 SGHRS, CDR2 YFSETQ. The CDR3 consists of 14 residues. The CDR3 region is CASSFSGVQETQYF. CDR3 nucleotide sequence: TGCGCCAGCAGCTTCAGCGGGGTACAAGAGACCCAGTACTTC. The full variable domain, its missing parts supplied by reference TRBV5-1 and TRBJ2-5, is KAGVTQTPRYLIKTRGQQVTLSCSPISGHRSVSWYQQTPGQGLQFLFEYFSETQRNKGNFPGRFSGRQFSNSRSEMNVSTLELGDSALYLCASSFSGVQETQYFGPGTRLLVL.

J is TRBJ2-5 and V is TRBV4-2, with 10 bases fitting TRBD1. V dropped 1 base and J dropped 2; count of bases not matched to a gene: 1. The CDR3 loop spans 15 amino acids. CDR1 is LGHNA and CDR2 is YNFKEQ in the germline V gene. The CDR3 spells CASSQGDRGQETQYF. CDR3 nucleotide sequence: TGTGCCAGCAGCCAAGGGGACAGGGGACAAGAGACCCAGTACTTC.

Regarding this clone: A junction end diverges from the germline sequence, so it may reflect a read error. The chain employs TRBV2 and TRBJ2-4; 7 nucleotides agree with TRBD1. The CDR3 loop spans 11 amino acids. CDR1 SNHLY and CDR2 FYNNEI come from the germline V gene. CDR3 DNA sequence: TGTGCCAGCAGCGATTCGGGGACAGTCAGCTTC. It is translated as CASSDSGTVSF.

The J gene is TRBJ2-1, the V gene TRBV5-8; 7 nucleotides align to TRBD1. Trimming removed 1 base from V and 6 bases from J; junction bases left unmatched: 7. Germline loops: CDR1 SGHTS, CDR2 YDEGEE. The CDR3 loop spans 15 amino acids. The CDR3 is CASSLFRGGFNEQFF. As DNA, the CDR3 is TGTGCCAGCAGCTTGTTTAGAGGGGGCTTCAATGAGCAGTTCTTC.

The CDR3 coding sequence is TGCGCCAGCAGCCAAGCATCCAGCGACGAGTTGGGCACCGGGGAGCTGTTTTTT. Protein: CASSQASSDELGTGELFF. The V gene is TRBV4-1, the J gene TRBJ2-2, with D unclear. In germline, CDR1 is MGHRA, CDR2 YSYEKL. V shed 1 base and J shed 4 bases, with 19 bases lying between them. The CDR3 is 18 residues long.

This rearrangement joins TRBV18 to TRBJ2-5, with 9 bases fitting TRBD1. The CDR3 is 16 residues long. V shed 3 bases, J shed 4 bases, and the junction held 9 bases outside the gene matches. The germline V gene has CDR1 KGHSH and CDR2 LQKENI. This CDR3 reads CASSPRTGAARETQYF. The CDR3 DNA is TGTGCCAGCTCACCTCGGACAGGGGCTGCGCGAGAGACCCAGTACTTC.

This chain joins TRBV27 and TRBJ2-7, with 8 bases aligning to TRBD2. The CDR3 has 15 amino acids. Germline CDR1 is MNHEY and CDR2 is SMNVEV (reference sequence). The J segment lost 1 base and the V segment lost 6 bases, leaving 8 bases of the junction unmatched. In DNA, the CDR3 is TGTGCCAGCAGATCCGAGACTAGCGTATCCTACGAGCAGTACTTC. Its translation is CASRSETSVSYEQYF.

Notes on this clone: In the same sample, other DNA sequences code for this CDR3. In DNA form, the CDR3 reads TGTGCCAGCAGCAGGGACAGGGGGTCCTATGGCTACACCTTC. Protein product: CASSRDRGSYGYTF. The chain combines TRBV7-2 with TRBJ1-2; TRBD1 aligns across 11 bases. The ends lost 5 bases at V and 4 bases at J; junction bases unmatched: 3. The CDR3 sequence is 14 residues long. Germline CDR1 and CDR2: SGHTA and FQGNSA.

This chain joins TRBV24-1 and TRBJ2-4; TRBD2 might be the D (5 bases). V was pared by 12 bases and J by 0 bases, with 17 bases between. The CDR3 length is 15 residues. The germline V gene encodes CDR1 KGHDR and CDR2 SFDVKD. The CDR3 region is CAAIDEEAAKNIQYF. The CDR3 DNA follows: TGTGCCGCGATTGACGAGGAGGCAGCCAAAAACATTCAGTACTTC.

CDR3 coding DNA: TGTGCCAGCAGTGAGGCAGGGGGCCTCAATCAGCCCCAGCATTTT. This translates into CASSEAGGLNQPQHF. The gene calls are TRBV6-1 and TRBJ1-5, with 8 bases fitting TRBD1. Germline assignment: CDR1 MNHNS and CDR2 SASEGT. J lost 3 bases, V lost 3 bases, and 4 bases had no gene match. The CDR3 totals 15 residues.

This clone was counted once. This sequence joins TRBV3-1 (or the pseudogene TRBV3-2) and TRBJ2-1, with 15 nucleotides matching TRBD2. The CDR3 consists of 18 residues. V lost 6 bases to trimming and J lost 2 bases; unmatched junction nucleotides: 8. Germline V gene sequence: CDR1 LGHDT, CDR2 YNNKEL (reference sequence). The CDR3 bases are TGTGCCAGCAGGCCGGGACTAGCGGGAGGCGCCCCCTACAATGAGCAGTTCTTC. Its translation: CASRPGLAGGAPYNEQFF.

The CDR3 spells CASSPQGTSGYNEQFF. In DNA form, the CDR3 reads TGTGCCAGCAGCCCACAAGGGACTAGCGGCTACAATGAGCAGTTCTTC. The chain combines TRBV5-6 with TRBJ2-1; TRBD2 matches 11 bases. Germline V gene data show CDR1 as SGHDT and CDR2 as YYEEEE. V shed 4 bases, J shed 3 bases, and the junction held 6 bases outside the gene matches. This CDR3 comprises 16 residues.

The chain employs TRBV7-9 and TRBJ2-1; possible D gene TRBD2, 6 bases. This CDR3 has 14 amino acids. V lost 4 bases and J 3 bases, leaving 10 bases between the germline ends. Germline V CDR1 and CDR2: SEHNR, FQNEAQ (reference sequence). The CDR3 region has the DNA TGTGCCAGCAGCTCCGGAGGGAACTACAATGAGCAGTTCTTC. As protein: CASSSGGNYNEQFF.